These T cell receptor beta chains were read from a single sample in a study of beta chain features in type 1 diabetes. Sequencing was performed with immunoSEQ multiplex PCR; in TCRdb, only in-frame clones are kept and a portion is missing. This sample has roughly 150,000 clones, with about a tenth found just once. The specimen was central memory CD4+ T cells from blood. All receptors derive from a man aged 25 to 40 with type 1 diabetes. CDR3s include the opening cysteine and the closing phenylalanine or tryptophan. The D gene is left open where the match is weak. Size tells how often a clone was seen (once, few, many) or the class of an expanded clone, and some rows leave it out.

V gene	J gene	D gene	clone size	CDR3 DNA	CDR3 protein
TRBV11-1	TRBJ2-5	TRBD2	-	TGTGCCAGCAGCCCGGGGACTAGCGGGAGCAAGGAGACCCAGTACTTC	CASSPGTSGSKETQYF
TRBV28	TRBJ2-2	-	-	TGTGCCAGCAGGAGGGCTTTAGGGACAACGAACACCGGGGAGCTGTTTTTT	CASRRALGTTNTGELFF
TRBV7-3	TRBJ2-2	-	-	TGTGCCAGCAGCCCCCTCCCTAGTCACACCGGGGAGCTGTTTTTT	CASSPLPSHTGELFF
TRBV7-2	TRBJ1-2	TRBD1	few	TGTGCCAGCAGCTTAGCCCATAGACAGGGAGGCTATGGCTACACCTTC	CASSLAHRQGGYGYTF
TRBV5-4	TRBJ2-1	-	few	TGTGCCAGCAGCTTGGATAGCAATGAGCAGTTCTTC	CASSLDSNEQFF
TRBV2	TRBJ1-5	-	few	TGTGCCAGCAGTGAAAGGGGGTACAATCAGCCCCAGCATTTT	CASSERGYNQPQHF
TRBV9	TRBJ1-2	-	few	TGTGCCAGCACCCCCCGGATGGCGGATGACTATGGCTACACCTTC	CASTPRMADDYGYTF
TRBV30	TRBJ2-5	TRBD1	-	TGTGCCTGGAGTGTAGGGGGCTCGCGGGAGACCCAGTACTTC	CAWSVGGSRETQYF
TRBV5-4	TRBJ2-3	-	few	TGTGCCAGCAGCTTATCCCTAGGAGGGGATACGCAGTATTTT	CASSLSLGGDTQYF
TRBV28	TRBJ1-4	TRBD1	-	TGTGCCAGCAGTCGAACAGGGGGAGGTGAAAAACTGTTTTTT	CASSRTGGGEKLFF
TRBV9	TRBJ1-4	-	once	TGTGCCAGCAGCTTCGAACAAGGAGGGGATGAAAAACTGTTTTTT	CASSFEQGGDEKLFF
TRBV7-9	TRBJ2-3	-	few	TGTGCCAGCAGCGCAGGGGTTTCGGCAGATACGCAGTATTTT	CASSAGVSADTQYF
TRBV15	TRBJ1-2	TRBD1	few	TGTGCCACCAGCAGAGAGACAGGGCCTATTTCTGGCTACACCTTC	CATSRETGPISGYTF
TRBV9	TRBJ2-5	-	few	TGTGCCAGCTCCCCCTCGGAGGAGACCCAGTACTTC	CASSPSEETQYF
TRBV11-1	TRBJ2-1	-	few	TGTGCCAGCTCACGAGGGGGAAATGGGGATAATGAGCAGTTCTTC	CASSRGGNGDNEQFF
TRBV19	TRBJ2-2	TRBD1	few	TGTGCCAGTAGCCCCGGGACAGTTAACACCGGGGAGCTGTTTTTT	CASSPGTVNTGELFF
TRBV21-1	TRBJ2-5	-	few	TGTGCCAGCAGCAAAATATTGGACAGCAAACAAGAGACCCAGTACTTC	CASSKILDSKQETQYF
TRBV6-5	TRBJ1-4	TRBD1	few	TGTGCCAGCATGACAGGGGCGGAAGAAAAACTGTTTTTT	CASMTGAEEKLFF